This TCR beta chain was sequenced for a study of tumor and adjacent non-tumor tissue in lung cancer. Per the germline V gene, CDR1 is SQVTM and CDR2 is ANQGSEA. V trimming: 3 bases; J trimming: 2 bases; junction bases outside the gene matches: 7. The CDR3 spans 14 residues. A modified ARM-PCR protocol with three rounds of nested PCR amplified TCRbeta. MiXCR was run by TCRdb on the multiplex PCR reads, yielding one entry per CDR3 protein. The sample consists of 69,000 or so distinct CDR3 sequences, about 80% of them appearing once. Study observations and caveats: Tumor repertoires had a smaller top 100 clone share than normal lung. Patients with more diverse tumor TCRs had worse survival. Significantly higher TCR diversity was found in tumor than normal lung.

No cell sorting was done before RNA was extracted from the tissue. As for this clonotype: Its specificity is unknown. One base away lies a much larger clone, so this may be a sequencing read error.

The material sequenced was lung tumor tissue. This TCR was sampled from a man aged 60-69 years with non-small cell lung cancer. The chain couples TRBV29-1 to TRBJ2-7, with 7 bases aligning to TRBD2. The DNA for the CDR3 is TGCAGCGTTGATTCCGGCGGGGGACCCTACGAGCAGTACTTC. Protein: CSVDSGGGPYEQYF.